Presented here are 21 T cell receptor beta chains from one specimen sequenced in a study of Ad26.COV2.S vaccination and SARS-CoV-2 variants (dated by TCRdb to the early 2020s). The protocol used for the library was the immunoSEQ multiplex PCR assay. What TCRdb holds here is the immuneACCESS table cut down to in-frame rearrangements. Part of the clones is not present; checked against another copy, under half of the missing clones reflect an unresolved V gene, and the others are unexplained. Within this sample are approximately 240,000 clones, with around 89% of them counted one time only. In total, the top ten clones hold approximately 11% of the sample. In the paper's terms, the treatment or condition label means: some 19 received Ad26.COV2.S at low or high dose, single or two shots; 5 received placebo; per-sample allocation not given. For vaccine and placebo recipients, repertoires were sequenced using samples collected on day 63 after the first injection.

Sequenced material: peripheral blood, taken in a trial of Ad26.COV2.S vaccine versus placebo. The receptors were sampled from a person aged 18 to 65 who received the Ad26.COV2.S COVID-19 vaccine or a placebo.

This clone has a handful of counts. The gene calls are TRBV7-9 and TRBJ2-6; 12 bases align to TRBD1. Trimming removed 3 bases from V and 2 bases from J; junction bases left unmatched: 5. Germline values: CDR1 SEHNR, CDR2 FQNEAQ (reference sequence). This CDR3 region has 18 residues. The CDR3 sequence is CASSLGQGAFTGANVLTF. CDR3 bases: TGTGCCAGCAGCTTGGGACAGGGGGCCTTCACTGGGGCCAACGTCCTGACTTTC.

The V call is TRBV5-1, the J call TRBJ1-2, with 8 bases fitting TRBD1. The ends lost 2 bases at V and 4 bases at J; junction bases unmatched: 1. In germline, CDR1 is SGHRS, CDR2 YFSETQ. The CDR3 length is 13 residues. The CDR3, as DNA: TGCGCCAGCAGCTTAGGGACAGGCTATGGCTACACCTTC. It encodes CASSLGTGYGYTF. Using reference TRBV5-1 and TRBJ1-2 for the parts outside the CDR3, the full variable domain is KAGVTQTPRYLIKTRGQQVTLSCSPISGHRSVSWYQQTPGQGLQFLFEYFSETQRNKGNFPGRFSGRQFSNSRSEMNVSTLELGDSALYLCASSLGTGYGYTFGSGTRLTVV.

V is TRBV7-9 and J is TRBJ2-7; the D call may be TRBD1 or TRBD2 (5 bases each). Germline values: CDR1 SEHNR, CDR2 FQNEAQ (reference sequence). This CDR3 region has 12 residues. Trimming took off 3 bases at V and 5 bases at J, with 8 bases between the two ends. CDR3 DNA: TGTGCCAGCAGCTTCGGGGCCGACGAGCAGTACTTC. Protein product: CASSFGADEQYF.

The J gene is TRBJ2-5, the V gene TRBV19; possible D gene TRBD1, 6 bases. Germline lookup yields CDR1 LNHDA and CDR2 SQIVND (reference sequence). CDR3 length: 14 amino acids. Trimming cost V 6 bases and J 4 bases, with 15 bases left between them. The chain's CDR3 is CASSAHPQGETQYF. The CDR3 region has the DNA TGTGCCAGTAGCGCCCACCCACAGGGAGAGACCCAGTACTTC.

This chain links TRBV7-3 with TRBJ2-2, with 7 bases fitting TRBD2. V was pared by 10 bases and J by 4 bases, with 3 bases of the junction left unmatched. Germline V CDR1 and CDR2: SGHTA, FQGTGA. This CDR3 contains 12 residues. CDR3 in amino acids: CATREATGELFF. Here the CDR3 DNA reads TGTGCCACCCGGGAGGCCACCGGGGAGCTGTTTTTT.

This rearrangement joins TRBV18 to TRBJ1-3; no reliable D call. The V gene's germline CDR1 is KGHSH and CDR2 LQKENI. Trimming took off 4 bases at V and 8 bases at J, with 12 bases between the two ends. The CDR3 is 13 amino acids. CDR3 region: CASSQTPGDTIYF. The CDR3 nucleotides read TGTGCCAGCTCACAGACTCCCGGAGACACCATATATTTT.

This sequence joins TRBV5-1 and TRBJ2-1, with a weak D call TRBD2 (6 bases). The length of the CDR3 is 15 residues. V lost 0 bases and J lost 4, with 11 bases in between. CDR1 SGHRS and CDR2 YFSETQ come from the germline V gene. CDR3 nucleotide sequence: TGCGCCAGCAGCTTGGCCGGCGGGAATTACAATGAGCAGTTCTTC. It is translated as CASSLAGGNYNEQFF.

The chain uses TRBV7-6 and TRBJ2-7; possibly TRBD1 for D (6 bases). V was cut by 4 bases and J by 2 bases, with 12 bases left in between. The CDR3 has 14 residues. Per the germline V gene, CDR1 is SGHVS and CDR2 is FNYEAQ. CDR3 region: CASSSDSFPYEQYF. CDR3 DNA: TGTGCCAGCAGCTCGGACAGTTTTCCCTACGAGCAGTACTTC.

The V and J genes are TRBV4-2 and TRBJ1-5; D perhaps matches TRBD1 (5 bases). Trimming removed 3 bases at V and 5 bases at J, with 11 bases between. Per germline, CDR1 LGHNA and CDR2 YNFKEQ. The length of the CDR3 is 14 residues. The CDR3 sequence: CASSQWGVDQPQHF. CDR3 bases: TGTGCCAGCAGCCAGTGGGGGGTGGATCAGCCCCAGCATTTT.

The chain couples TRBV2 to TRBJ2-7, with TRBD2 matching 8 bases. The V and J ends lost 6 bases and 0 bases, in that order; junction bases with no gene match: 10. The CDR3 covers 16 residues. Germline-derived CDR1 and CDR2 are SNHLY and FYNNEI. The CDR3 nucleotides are TGTGCCAGCAGATCCACGGGAGCGGGGGACTCCTACGAGCAGTACTTC. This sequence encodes CASRSTGAGDSYEQYF.

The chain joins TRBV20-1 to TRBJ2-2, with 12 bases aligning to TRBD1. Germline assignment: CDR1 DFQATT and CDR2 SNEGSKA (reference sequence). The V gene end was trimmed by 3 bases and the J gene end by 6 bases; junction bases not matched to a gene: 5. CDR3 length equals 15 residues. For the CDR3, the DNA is TGCAGTGCTAGTCGGGACAGGGGGCCTGCCGGGGAGCTGTTTTTT. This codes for CSASRDRGPAGELFF.

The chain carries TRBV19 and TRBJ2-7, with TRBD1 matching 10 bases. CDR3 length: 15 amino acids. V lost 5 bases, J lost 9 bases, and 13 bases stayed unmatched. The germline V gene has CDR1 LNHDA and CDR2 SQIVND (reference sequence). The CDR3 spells CASSLPGQGSSVQYF. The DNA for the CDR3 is TGTGCCAGTAGTTTGCCGGGACAGGGGTCTTCGGTGCAGTACTTC. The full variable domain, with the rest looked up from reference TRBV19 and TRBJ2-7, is DGGITQSPKYLFRKEGQNVTLSCEQNLNHDAMYWYRQDPGQGLRLIYYSQIVNDFQKGDIAEGYSVSREKKESFPLTVTSAQKNPTAFYLCASSLPGQGSSVQYFGPGTRLTVT.

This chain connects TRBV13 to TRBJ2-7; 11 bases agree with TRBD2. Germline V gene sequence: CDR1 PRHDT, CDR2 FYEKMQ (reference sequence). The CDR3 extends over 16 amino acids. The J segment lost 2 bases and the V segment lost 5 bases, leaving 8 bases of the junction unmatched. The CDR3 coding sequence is TGTGCCAGCAGCCCCTCAACTAGCGGGAGACCCTACGAGCAGTACTTC. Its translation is CASSPSTSGRPYEQYF. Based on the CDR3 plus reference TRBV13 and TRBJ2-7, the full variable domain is AAGVIQSPRHLIKEKRETATLKCYPIPRHDTVYWYQQGPGQDPQFLISFYEKMQSDKGSIPDRFSAQQFSDYHSELNMSSLELGDSALYFCASSPSTSGRPYEQYFGPGTRLTVT.

CDR3 nucleotides: TGTGCCAGCAGCTGGAAGACAGGAAAGACGTCGAACACTGAAGCTTTCTTT. It codes for CASSWKTGKTSNTEAFF. The chain has TRBV5-7 and TRBJ1-1, with a tentative D call TRBD1 (6 bases). TRBV5-7 is placed among ORFs of uncertain function. V was cut by 3 bases and J by 1 base, with 19 bases left in between. The CDR3 runs to 17 residues.

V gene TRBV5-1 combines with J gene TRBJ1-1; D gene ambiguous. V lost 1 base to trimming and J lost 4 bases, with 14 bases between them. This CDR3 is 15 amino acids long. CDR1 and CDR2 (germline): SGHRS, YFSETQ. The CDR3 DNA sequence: TGCGCCAGCAGCTTGCTCGCCGGGCGTCCCACTGAAGCTTTCTTT. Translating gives CASSLLAGRPTEAFF.

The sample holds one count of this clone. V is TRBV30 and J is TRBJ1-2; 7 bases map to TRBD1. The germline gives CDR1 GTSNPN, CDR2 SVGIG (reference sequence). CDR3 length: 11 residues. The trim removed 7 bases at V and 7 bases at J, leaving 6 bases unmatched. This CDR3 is CASGGLSGYTF. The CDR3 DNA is TGTGCCTCAGGGGGTCTTTCTGGCTACACCTTC.

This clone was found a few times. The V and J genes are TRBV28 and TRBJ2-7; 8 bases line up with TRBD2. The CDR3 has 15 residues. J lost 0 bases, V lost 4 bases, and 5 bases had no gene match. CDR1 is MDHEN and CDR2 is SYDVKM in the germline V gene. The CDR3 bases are TGTGCCAGCAGTTCCCGGGCGGGGGGCTCCTACGAGCAGTACTTC. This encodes CASSSRAGGSYEQYF.

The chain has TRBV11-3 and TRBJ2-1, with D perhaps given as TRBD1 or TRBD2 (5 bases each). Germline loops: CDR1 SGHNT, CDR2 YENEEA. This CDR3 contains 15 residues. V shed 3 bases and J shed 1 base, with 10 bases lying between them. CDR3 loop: CASSLGDESYNEQFF. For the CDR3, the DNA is TGTGCCAGCAGCTTGGGGGATGAATCCTACAATGAGCAGTTCTTC.

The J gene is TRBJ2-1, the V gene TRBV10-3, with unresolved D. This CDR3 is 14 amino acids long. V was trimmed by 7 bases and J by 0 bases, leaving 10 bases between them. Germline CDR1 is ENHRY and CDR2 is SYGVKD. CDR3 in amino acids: CAITGQASYNEQFF. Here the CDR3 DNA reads TGTGCCATCACGGGTCAAGCCTCCTACAATGAGCAGTTCTTC.

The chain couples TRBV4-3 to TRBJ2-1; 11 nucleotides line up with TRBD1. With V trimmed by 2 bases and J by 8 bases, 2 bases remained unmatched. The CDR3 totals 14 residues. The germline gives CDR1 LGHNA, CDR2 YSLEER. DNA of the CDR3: TGCGCCAGCAGCCAACCGGGACAGGGGGATGAGCAGTTCTTC. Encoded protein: CASSQPGQGDEQFF.

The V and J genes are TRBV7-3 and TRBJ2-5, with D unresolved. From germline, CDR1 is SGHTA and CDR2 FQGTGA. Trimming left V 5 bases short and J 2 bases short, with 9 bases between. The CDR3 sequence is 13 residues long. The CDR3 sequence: CASSIYDQETQYF. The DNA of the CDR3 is TGTGCCAGCAGCATCTATGATCAAGAGACCCAGTACTTC.